This T cell receptor (beta chain) is from a study of shared clonotypes between healthy human individuals. General study points: Naive subsets tended to show greater estimated richness than memory subsets.

CDR3 length: 13 amino acids. Trimming stripped 10 bases from V and 6 bases from J, with 15 bases between. The germline V gene encodes CDR1 MDHEN and CDR2 SYDVKM. Using approximately 190 ng DNA, about 30,000 T cell genomes, the sorted-subset replicate PCRs were run. Libraries were prepared by immunoSEQ multiplex PCR; TCRdb keeps only in-frame clonotypes and omits some of them. The sample lists around 550,000 clones; about 95% were seen once. As defined, naive CD8 cells were CD45RO-negative and positively selected for CCR7, with terminally differentiated effector memory CD45RA+ cells excluded. On this clone: Its specificity is not known.

The sequence came from a woman aged 25 to 39 in good health. Sequencing was performed on naive CD8+ T cells sorted from blood. The chain couples TRBV28 to TRBJ2-2, with D possibly matching TRBD2 (6 bases). The DNA of the CDR3 is TGTGCCATCCCCGGGGGTAGGGCCGGGGAGCTGTTTTTT. As protein: CAIPGGRAGELFF.